This TCR beta chain was found in a study of tumor and adjacent non-tumor tissue in lung cancer. This sample's RNA came from whole unsorted tissue. TCRbeta libraries were built with three rounds of nested PCR, modified from ARM-PCR. Each CDR3 protein is one row after TCRdb ran MiXCR on the multiplex PCR reads. The sample has 100,000 to 150,000 distinct CDR3 sequences; around three fifths are singletons. The germline V gene has CDR1 SGHNT and CDR2 YYREEE (reference sequence). The CDR3 is made up of 15 amino acids. A note on this clonotype: The junction departs from the called germline gene at one end, perhaps through a read error.

The chain recombines TRBV5-4 with TRBJ1-2; possible D gene TRBD1, 6 bases. The sample was lung tumor tissue. The receptor comes from a man under 40 with non-small cell lung cancer. Here the CDR3 DNA reads TGTGCCAGCAGCGCCACTATTTCAGGGGTCGGCGGCTACATCTTC. Amino acid sequence: CASSATISGVGGYIF. The full variable domain, rest sourced from reference TRBV5-4 and TRBJ1-2, is ETGVTQSPTHLIKTRGQQVTLRCSSQSGHNTVSWYQQALGQGPQFIFQYYREEENGRGNFPPRFSGLQFPNYSSELNVNALELDDSALYLCASSATISGVGGYIFGSGTRLTVV.